A single sample is the source of the 15 T cell receptor beta chains below, sequenced in a study of T cell responses to AZD1222 COVID-19 vaccine. The table came from immunoSEQ multiplex PCR; TCRdb's copy has only in-frame clones and leaves some out. The profile covers hundreds of thousands of clones, with 85% to 95% appearing a single time and around 1% taken by the ten largest. The sample was peripheral blood, taken on day 0 of MenACWY control vaccination. The receptor source for this set is an adult in good health.

This chain uses TRBV7-2 with TRBJ1-2; 9 nucleotides agree with TRBD1. Germline CDR1 is SGHTA and CDR2 is FQGNSA. The CDR3 consists of 14 residues. The ends lost 4 bases at V and 4 bases at J; junction bases unmatched: 4. CDR3 in amino acids: CASSSGQGSYGYTF. DNA of the CDR3: TGTGCCAGCAGCTCGGGACAGGGAAGCTATGGCTACACCTTC.

This chain joins TRBV18 and TRBJ1-3; perhaps TRBD1 as D (5 bases). CDR1 KGHSH and CDR2 LQKENI come from the germline V gene. This CDR3 region has 16 residues. The V end lost 6 bases, the J end lost 4 bases, and 19 bases lay between the germline ends. CDR3 sequence (DNA): TGTGCCAGCTCCCCTACCAGTAAGGGGTCAGGAAACACCATATATTTT. It is translated as CASSPTSKGSGNTIYF.

The chain has TRBV2 and TRBJ1-5; a weak D match, TRBD1 (5 bases). The V end was cut by 6 bases, the J end by 5 bases, with 14 bases between. Per germline, CDR1 SNHLY and CDR2 FYNNEI. CDR3 length: 14 residues. CDR3 sequence: CASRADSRYQPQHF. CDR3 nucleotides: TGTGCCAGCAGGGCCGACAGTAGGTATCAGCCCCAGCATTTT.

V usage is TRBV28 and J usage is TRBJ1-6, with D uncertain. Trimming took off 1 base at V and 7 bases at J, with 8 bases between the two ends. Germline-derived CDR1 and CDR2 are MDHEN and SYDVKM. The CDR3 is 14 residues long. CDR3 coding DNA: TGTGCCAGCAGTTTATTGGACGGGAATTCACCCCTCCACTTT. It is translated as CASSLLDGNSPLHF.

J is TRBJ1-2 and V is TRBV6-1; unclear D gene. The CDR3 is 14 residues long. The V gene lost 1 base and the J gene lost 7 bases, with 13 bases spanning the gap. The germline V gene has CDR1 MNHNS and CDR2 SASEGT. The DNA for the CDR3 is TGTGCCAGCAGTGAAGGGTTGGGGTACTCTGGCTACACCTTC. Translation: CASSEGLGYSGYTF.

The chain uses TRBV21-1 and TRBJ2-3; the listed D gene, TRBD1, was not tested against the DNA. TRBV21-1 is termed a pseudogene. This CDR3 has 14 amino acids. For the CDR3, the DNA is TGTGCCAGCCCGGGACAGGGACCCACAGATACGCAGTATTTT. It yields the protein CASPGQGPTDTQYF.

The chain links TRBV29-1 to TRBJ1-1; D ambiguous. From germline, CDR1 is SQVTM and CDR2 ANQGSEA. The CDR3 totals 12 residues. The V and J ends lost 4 bases and 1 base respectively, with 7 bases between them. In DNA form, the CDR3 reads TGCAGCGTTGCTAAAGGGAACACTGAAGCTTTCTTT. It translates to CSVAKGNTEAFF.

The chain recombines TRBV11-3 with TRBJ2-3; 11 nucleotides align to TRBD2. The length of the CDR3 is 15 residues. Germline lookup yields CDR1 SGHNT and CDR2 YENEEA. V lost 5 bases and J lost 3; bases outside the gene matches: 4. CDR3 sequence: CASSASGGRTDTQYF. CDR3 nucleotide sequence: TGTGCCAGCAGCGCTAGCGGGGGGAGGACAGATACGCAGTATTTT.

J is TRBJ1-1 and V is TRBV28, with D possibly TRBD1 on 6 matching bases. The ends were cut back, 2 bases at V and 1 base at J, with 11 bases in the middle. This CDR3 region has 15 residues. Germline-derived CDR1 and CDR2 are MDHEN and SYDVKM. The CDR3 DNA reads TGTGCCAGCAGTTTAAGCCTACAGGGGAACACTGAAGCTTTCTTT. This sequence encodes CASSLSLQGNTEAFF.

The rearrangement uses TRBV5-4 and TRBJ1-1, with 7 bases lining up with TRBD1. The germline CDR1 and CDR2 sequences are SGHNT and YYREEE (reference sequence). The V and J ends lost 4 bases and 5 bases, in that order; junction bases with no gene match: 11. This CDR3 is built from 15 residues. Here the CDR3 DNA reads TGTGCCAGCAGCCAACTGTCAGGGGGGCGGACTGAAGCTTTCTTT. Translation: CASSQLSGGRTEAFF.

This clone was seen once. This chain uses TRBV18 with TRBJ2-2, with D hard to call. V was trimmed by 3 bases and J by 4 bases, leaving 12 bases between them. Germline V lookup: CDR1 KGHSH, CDR2 LQKENI. There are 15 residues in the CDR3. DNA for the CDR3: TGTGCCAGCTCACCCTGGGCCTCGGGCACCGGGGAGCTGTTTTTT. It yields the protein CASSPWASGTGELFF.

This clone was seen just once. The rearrangement links TRBV5-1 to TRBJ2-7; TRBD1 matches 10 bases. After removal of 2 bases from V and 7 bases from J, the junction contained 6 bases not matched to a gene. The germline CDR1 and CDR2 sequences are SGHRS and YFSETQ. This CDR3 region has 14 residues. CDR3 DNA sequence: TGCGCCAGCAGCTTAGGGACAGGGGTCGAAGAGCAGTACTTC. Protein product: CASSLGTGVEEQYF.

J is TRBJ1-1 and V is TRBV11-1; 9 nucleotides align to TRBD1. The CDR3 runs to 14 residues. Germline values: CDR1 SGHAT, CDR2 FQDESV (reference sequence). Trimming cost V 5 bases and J 4 bases; bases outside gene matches: 5. CDR3 sequence: CASSHRGQGTEAFF. The CDR3 DNA reads as TGTGCCAGCAGCCACAGGGGGCAAGGCACTGAAGCTTTCTTT. The full variable domain, completed using reference TRBV11-1 and TRBJ1-1, is EAEVAQSPRYKITEKSQAVAFWCDPISGHATLYWYRQILGQGPELLVQFQDESVVDDSQLPKDRFSAERLKGVDSTLKIQPAELGDSAMYLCASSHRGQGTEAFFGQGTRLTVV.

In its sample, this clone was seen once. The rearrangement uses TRBV27 and TRBJ2-2, with D maybe TRBD1 (6 bases). The CDR3 is 16 residues long. Per germline, CDR1 MNHEY and CDR2 SMNVEV (reference sequence). Trimming pared 6 bases from V and 0 bases from J, leaving 14 bases between. The CDR3 DNA is TGTGCCAGCAGGCGGACAGCCCTCGCGAACACCGGGGAGCTGTTTTTT. It specifies CASRRTALANTGELFF.

This clone was seen a handful of times. The V and J genes are TRBV30 and TRBJ1-6; possibly TRBD1 for D (6 bases). The CDR3 covers 15 residues. V dropped 1 base and J dropped 6 bases, with 13 bases sitting between them. Germline assignment: CDR1 GTSNPN and CDR2 SVGIG (reference sequence). CDR3 residues: CAWSARGLINSPLHF. CDR3 in DNA: TGTGCCTGGAGTGCCAGGGGTTTGATTAATTCACCCCTCCACTTT.